The 25 T cell receptor beta chains below come from one sample, sequenced in a study of identical twins (TCRdb year 2016). The library was generated by 5' RACE. The data were produced on an Illumina HiSeq 2000. TCRdb handled the public reads itself, with Q25 trimming in fastp and clone calling in MiXCR, and kept productive beta chains. Entries that share a CDR3 protein sequence are merged under the most common genes and DNA. The sample profile shows 1.5 million to 2 million distinct CDR3 sequences; around 33% of them were found once. The leading ten clones occupy about 0.27% of the sample. Sequencing input: cord blood. The receptors were sampled from a newborn girl in good health.

This clonotype has a handful of counts. This chain connects TRBV20-1 to TRBJ2-1; 7 nucleotides align to TRBD2. V trimming: 6 bases; J trimming: 4 bases; junction bases outside the gene matches: 9. CDR1 is DFQATT, CDR2 SNEGSKA, per germline (reference sequence). This CDR3 has 14 amino acids. CDR3 nucleotides: TGCAGTGCACCTCTCAACGGGGGGTACAATGAGCAGTTCTTC. Protein sequence: CSAPLNGGYNEQFF.

V is TRBV6-1 and J is TRBJ1-1; D is undetermined. The CDR3 has 13 residues. V lost 3 bases to trimming and J lost 8 bases, with 13 bases between them. Germline V lookup: CDR1 MNHNS, CDR2 SASEGT. In DNA form, the CDR3 reads TGTGCCAGCAGTGAGTTTGGCAGGCCCGAAGCTTTCTTT. Translated: CASSEFGRPEAFF.

This clonotype was observed a few times. The chain joins TRBV6-2 or TRBV6-3 to TRBJ2-5; D not resolved. The germline gives CDR1 MNHEY, CDR2 SVGEGT. V was clipped by 2 bases and J by 7 bases, with 14 bases between them. CDR3 size: 14 residues. The CDR3 DNA reads as TGTGCCAGCAGTTACAGACCTACAGCCGGGACCCAGTACTTC. Its protein product is CASSYRPTAGTQYF.

The sample holds one count of this clonotype. This rearrangement joins TRBV19 to TRBJ2-7, with 10 bases fitting TRBD1. Germline assignment: CDR1 LNHDA and CDR2 SQIVND (reference sequence). The CDR3 sequence is 14 residues long. J gave up 3 bases and V 3 bases, and 2 bases lay outside the gene matches. CDR3 sequence reads: CASSMGQGFYEQYF. The CDR3 coding sequence is TGTGCCAGTAGTATGGGACAGGGGTTCTACGAGCAGTACTTC.

This clonotype occurred many times. J is TRBJ2-7 and V is TRBV5-1; tentative D call: TRBD2 (6 bases). Trimming stripped 0 bases from V and 0 bases from J, with 10 bases between. The CDR3 runs 15 residues. CDR1 and CDR2 from the germline V gene are SGHRS and YFSETQ. The CDR3: CASSLDRGFSYEQYF. CDR3 DNA sequence: TGCGCCAGCAGCTTGGACCGGGGGTTCTCCTACGAGCAGTACTTC.

The table lists this clonotype with a few counts. The chain couples TRBV6-5 to TRBJ2-3; D is perhaps TRBD2 (6 bases). Germline values: CDR1 MNHEY, CDR2 SVGAGI. The length of the CDR3 is 13 residues. CDR3 bases: TGTGTTTCGGGCAAGCGGGTCACAGATACGCAGTATTTT. Protein: CVSGKRVTDTQYF.

This chain uses TRBV11-2 with TRBJ2-5, with D perhaps TRBD1 (6 bases). Germline assignment: CDR1 SGHAT and CDR2 FQNNGV. This CDR3 has 13 residues. V lost 6 bases to trimming and J lost 4 bases, with 12 bases between them. CDR3 nucleotide sequence: TGTGCCAGCAGAAAAATAGGGGGAGAGACCCAGTACTTC. It codes for CASRKIGGETQYF.

For the CDR3, the DNA is TGTGCCAGCAGCGTTCGCAGCGGGATTGGGTCCTACAATGAGCAGTTCTTC. Protein product: CASSVRSGIGSYNEQFF. V is TRBV9 and J is TRBJ2-1; TRBD2 matches at 7 bases. CDR3 length: 17 amino acids. The ends lost 2 bases at V and 1 base at J; junction bases unmatched: 9. Germline CDR1 and CDR2: SGDLS and YYNGEE.

The chain combines TRBV12-3 or TRBV12-4 with TRBJ2-1, with D possibly matching TRBD2 (7 bases). The V end was cut by 5 bases, the J end by 1 base, with 18 bases between. The CDR3 is 17 amino acids. CDR3 nucleotide sequence: TGTGCCAGCAGTCCCTCAGGGGCGGGGGCTTCCTACAATGAGCAGTTCTTC. It translates to CASSPSGAGASYNEQFF.

This clonotype was counted between two and nine times. The J gene is TRBJ2-7, the V gene TRBV7-9; D not certain. V was cut by 3 bases and J by 0 bases, with 9 bases left in between. The germline gives CDR1 SEHNR, CDR2 FQNEAQ (reference sequence). This CDR3 region has 14 residues. The CDR3 nucleotides read TGTGCCAGCAGCTTGACGGCAGGCTCCTACGAGCAGTACTTC. It translates to CASSLTAGSYEQYF.

This clonotype appeared once. V usage is TRBV5-1 and J usage is TRBJ2-1; 12 bases are shared with TRBD2. The J call may be mistaken, given a closer DNA end match to TRBJ2-7. Germline V gene sequence: CDR1 SGHRS, CDR2 YFSETQ. The CDR3 length is 18 residues. The CDR3 DNA sequence: TGCGCCAGCAGCAGGGGACTAGCGGGTATAGGCTCCTACAATGAGCAGTACTTC. It yields the protein CASSRGLAGIGSYNEQYF.

This chain links TRBV7-9 with TRBJ2-6; unclear D gene. Germline CDR1 and CDR2: SEHNR and FQNEAQ (reference sequence). Trimming stripped 0 bases from V and 4 bases from J, with 10 bases between. The CDR3 contains 16 residues. CDR3: CASSLAYPLGANVLTF. For the CDR3, the DNA is TGTGCCAGCAGCTTAGCGTACCCTCTGGGGGCCAACGTCCTGACTTTC.

The chain recombines TRBV29-1 with TRBJ1-1; 8 nucleotides align to TRBD1. The CDR3 runs 14 residues. J gave up 1 base and V 6 bases, and 7 bases lay outside the gene matches. Germline V gene sequence: CDR1 SQVTM, CDR2 ANQGSEA. Here the CDR3 reads CSVATGTGNTEAFF. The CDR3 DNA is TGCAGCGTCGCAACCGGGACAGGGAACACTGAAGCTTTCTTT.

This clonotype was seen a handful of times. The chain has TRBV11-2 and TRBJ1-4; D unclear. Trimming took 5 bases from V and 3 from J, leaving 10 bases between them. This CDR3 is 14 amino acids long. Germline values: CDR1 SGHAT, CDR2 FQNNGV. CDR3 protein: CASSHHRSNEKLFF. As DNA, the CDR3 is TGTGCCAGCAGCCACCACAGATCTAATGAAAAACTGTTTTTT.

This sequence joins TRBV7-9 and TRBJ1-2; D gene ambiguous. The CDR3 sequence is 10 residues long. V lost 6 bases and J 8 bases, leaving 7 bases between the germline ends. Germline loops: CDR1 SEHNR, CDR2 FQNEAQ (reference sequence). CDR3 region: CASSGEGYTF. In DNA form, the CDR3 reads TGTGCCAGCAGTGGGGAGGGCTACACCTTC.

This clonotype appeared many times. This chain connects TRBV12-3 or TRBV12-4 to TRBJ2-5; 7 bases align to TRBD2. This CDR3 has 15 residues. V was clipped by 5 bases and J by 5 bases; unmatched bases: 11. CDR3 nucleotides: TGTGCCAGCAGTATCTCGCGACTAGCCCTGGAGACCCAGTACTTC. It yields the protein CASSISRLALETQYF.

Regarding this clonotype: A read error is possible here, since a much larger clone lies one base away. V usage is TRBV28 and J usage is TRBJ2-1; D unresolved. The J call may be faulty, since TRBJ2-7 better matches the DNA end. There are 11 residues in the CDR3. Looked up from germline, CDR1 is MDHEN and CDR2 is SYDVKM. DNA of the CDR3: TGTGCCAGCAATCTTTACAATGAGCAGTACTTC. Encoded protein: CASNLYNEQYF.

This clonotype has only one observation. The gene calls are TRBV29-1 and TRBJ2-7, with 9 bases identical to TRBD1. The CDR3 consists of 13 residues. Germline trimming cut 4 bases from V and 4 bases from J; bases unmatched to any gene: 5. Per germline, CDR1 SQVTM and CDR2 ANQGSEA. The CDR3 DNA follows: TGCAGCGTTGCATGGGACAGGGAATACGAGCAGTACTTC. This encodes CSVAWDREYEQYF.

This clonotype was seen only a few times. The rearrangement uses TRBV27 and TRBJ1-1; TRBD1 matches at 9 bases. This CDR3 has 16 residues. V lost 3 bases, J lost 4 bases, and 9 bases stayed unmatched. Germline loops: CDR1 MNHEY, CDR2 SMNVEV (reference sequence). The CDR3 nucleotides read TGTGCCAGCAGTTTCGACAGGGGGAGAGGGGGCACTGAAGCTTTCTTT. Its protein is CASSFDRGRGGTEAFF.

In its sample, this clonotype was seen a few times. The chain employs TRBV11-2 and TRBJ2-7, with 8 nucleotides matching TRBD2. This CDR3 contains 14 residues. The trim removed 10 bases at V and 3 bases at J, leaving 11 bases unmatched. Germline CDR1 SGHAT, CDR2 FQNNGV. CDR3: CATTRSGGSYEQYF. CDR3 nucleotide sequence: TGTGCCACCACAAGAAGCGGGGGAAGCTACGAGCAGTACTTC.

V usage is TRBV2 and J usage is TRBJ2-1; no reliable D call. Germline CDR1 SNHLY, CDR2 FYNNEI. Trimming cost V 7 bases and J 2 bases, with 12 bases left between them. This CDR3 comprises 14 residues. CDR3 coding DNA: TGTGCCAGCACTGGGTATGGCGCCTACAATGAGCAGTTCTTC. Translated, it gives CASTGYGAYNEQFF.

The J gene is TRBJ1-6, the V gene TRBV20-1; 7 nucleotides line up with TRBD1. CDR1 and CDR2 from the germline V gene are DFQATT and SNEGSKA (reference sequence). This CDR3 region has 14 residues. V lost 3 bases to trimming and J lost 7 bases; unmatched junction nucleotides: 6. In DNA, the CDR3 is TGCAGTGCTAGGCCCGGGACAGAGAATTCACCCCTCCACTTT. It yields the protein CSARPGTENSPLHF.

In this sample, this clonotype turned up many times. The rearrangement uses TRBV27 and TRBJ2-3; the match to TRBD1 covers 8 bases. CDR1 is MNHEY, CDR2 SMNVEV, per germline (reference sequence). Trimming at V came to 6 bases and at J to 4 bases, leaving 3 bases not matched to a gene. This CDR3 region has 13 residues. This chain's CDR3 is CASSLTGADTQYF. CDR3 DNA: TGTGCCAGCAGCTTGACAGGGGCAGATACGCAGTATTTT.

As DNA, the CDR3 is TGTGCCAGTAGGGCCTCCCTAGACAATGAGCAGTTCTTC. Protein sequence: CASRASLDNEQFF. The rearrangement uses TRBV19 and TRBJ2-1; unclear D gene. The germline V and J ends were trimmed by 6 bases and 5 bases, with 11 bases remaining between them. The V gene's germline CDR1 is LNHDA and CDR2 SQIVND (reference sequence). The CDR3 runs to 13 residues.

The chain combines TRBV24-1 with TRBJ1-1; the D gene is possibly TRBD1 (6 bases). With 9 bases removed from V and 3 bases from J, the gap between germline ends came to 16 bases. The CDR3 covers 14 residues. Germline V gene lookup returns CDR1 KGHDR and CDR2 SFDVKD. CDR3 nucleotide sequence: TGTGCCACCTTACAAGGGGGGTCCCACACTGAAGCTTTCTTT. Translated: CATLQGGSHTEAFF.